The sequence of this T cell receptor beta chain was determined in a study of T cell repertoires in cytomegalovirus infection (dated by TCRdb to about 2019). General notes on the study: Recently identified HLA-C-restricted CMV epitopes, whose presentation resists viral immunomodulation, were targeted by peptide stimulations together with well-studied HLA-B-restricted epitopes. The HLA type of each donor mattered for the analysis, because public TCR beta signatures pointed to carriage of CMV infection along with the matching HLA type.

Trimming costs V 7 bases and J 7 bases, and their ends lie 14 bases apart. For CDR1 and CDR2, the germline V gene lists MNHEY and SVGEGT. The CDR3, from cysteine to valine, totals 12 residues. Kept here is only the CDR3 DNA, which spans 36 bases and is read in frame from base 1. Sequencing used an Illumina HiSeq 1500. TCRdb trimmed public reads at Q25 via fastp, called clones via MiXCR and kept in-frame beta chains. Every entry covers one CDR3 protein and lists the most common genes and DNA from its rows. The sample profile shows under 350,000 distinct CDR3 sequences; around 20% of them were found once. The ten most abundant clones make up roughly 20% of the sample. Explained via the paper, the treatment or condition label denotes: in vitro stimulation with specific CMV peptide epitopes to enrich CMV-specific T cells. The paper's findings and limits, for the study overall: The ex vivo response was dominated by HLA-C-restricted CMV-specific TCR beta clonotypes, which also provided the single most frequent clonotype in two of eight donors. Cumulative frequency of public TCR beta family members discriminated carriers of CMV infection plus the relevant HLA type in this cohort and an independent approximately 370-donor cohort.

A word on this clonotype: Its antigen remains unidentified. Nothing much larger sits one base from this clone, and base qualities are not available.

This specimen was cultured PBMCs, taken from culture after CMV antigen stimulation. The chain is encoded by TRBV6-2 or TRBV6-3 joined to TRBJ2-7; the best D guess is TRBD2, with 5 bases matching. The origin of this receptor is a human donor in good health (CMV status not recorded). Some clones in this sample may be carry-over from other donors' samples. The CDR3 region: CASNSNPGEQYV. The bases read TGTGCCAGCAACTCAAACCCGGGGGAGCAGTACGTC.